This record looks at one TCR beta chain sequence and its context. The antigen remains undetermined. The junction had 7 bases not matched to a gene; V was cut back by 4 bases and J by 5 bases. Germline CDR1 SGHRS, CDR2 YFSETQ. CDR3 size: 14 residues. This entry comes from a study of T cell responses to AZD1222 COVID-19 vaccine. Broader study findings: Mapped onto spike, vaccine-associated CD4 TCRs spanned it and were dominant at 160-218 and 743-854.

Repertoires were generated with immunoSEQ multiplex PCR, while TCRdb's copy carries only in-frame clones and drops some. The sample has 72,000 or so clones, about nine tenths seen once; the top ten hold 24%. Specimen: peripheral blood, collected on day 0 of AZD1222 vaccination. The gene calls are TRBV5-1 and TRBJ2-5; 8 positions match TRBD1. This clonotype was sampled from an adult in good health. The CDR3 loop reads CASSPLQGAETQYF. The CDR3 region has the DNA TGCGCCAGCAGCCCATTGCAGGGGGCCGAGACCCAGTACTTC.